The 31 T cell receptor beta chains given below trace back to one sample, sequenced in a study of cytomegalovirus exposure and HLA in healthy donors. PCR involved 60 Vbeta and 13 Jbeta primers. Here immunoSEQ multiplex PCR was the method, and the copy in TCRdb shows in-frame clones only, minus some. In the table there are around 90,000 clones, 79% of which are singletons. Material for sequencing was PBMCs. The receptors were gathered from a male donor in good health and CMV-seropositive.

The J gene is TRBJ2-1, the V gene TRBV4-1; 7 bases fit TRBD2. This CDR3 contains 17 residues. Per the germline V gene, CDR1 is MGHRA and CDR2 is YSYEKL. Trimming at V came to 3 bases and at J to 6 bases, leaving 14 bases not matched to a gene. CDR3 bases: TGCGCCAGCAGCCAGGTGCGTGCGGGGGTTCCTCTCAATGAGCAGTTCTTC. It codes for CASSQVRAGVPLNEQFF.

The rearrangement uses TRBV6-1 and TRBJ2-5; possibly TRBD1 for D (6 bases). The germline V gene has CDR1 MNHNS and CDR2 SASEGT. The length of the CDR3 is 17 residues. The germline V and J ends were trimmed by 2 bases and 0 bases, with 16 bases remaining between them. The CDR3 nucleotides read TGTGCCAGCAGTGAACGGTGGCGAGGGGGAAACCAAGAGACCCAGTACTTC. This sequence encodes CASSERWRGGNQETQYF.

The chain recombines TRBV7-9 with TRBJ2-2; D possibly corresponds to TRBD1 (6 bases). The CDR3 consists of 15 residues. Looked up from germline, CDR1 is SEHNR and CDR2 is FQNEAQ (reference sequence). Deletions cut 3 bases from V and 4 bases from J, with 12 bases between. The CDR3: CASSLDSSRTGELFF. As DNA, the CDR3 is TGTGCCAGCAGCTTGGACAGTTCGCGCACCGGGGAGCTGTTTTTT.

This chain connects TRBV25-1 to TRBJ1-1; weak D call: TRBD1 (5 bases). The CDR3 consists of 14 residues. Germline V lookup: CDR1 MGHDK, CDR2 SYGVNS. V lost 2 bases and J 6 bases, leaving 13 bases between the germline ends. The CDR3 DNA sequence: TGTGCCAGCAGTGAAGGGGCAGGCGTCGCTGAAGCTTTCTTT. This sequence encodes CASSEGAGVAEAFF.

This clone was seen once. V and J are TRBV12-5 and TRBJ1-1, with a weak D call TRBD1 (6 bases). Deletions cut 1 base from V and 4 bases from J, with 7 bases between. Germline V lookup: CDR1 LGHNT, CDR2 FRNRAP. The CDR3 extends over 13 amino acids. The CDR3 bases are TGTGCTAGTGGTTTGGAAGGGGGCACTGAAGCTTTCTTT. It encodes CASGLEGGTEAFF.

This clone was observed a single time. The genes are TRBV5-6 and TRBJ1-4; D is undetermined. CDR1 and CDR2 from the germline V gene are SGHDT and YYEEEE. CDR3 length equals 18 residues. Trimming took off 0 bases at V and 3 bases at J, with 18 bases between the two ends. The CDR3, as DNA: TGTGCCAGCAGCTTGGGACACTACACTAGCCGTCCTAATGAAAAACTGTTTTTT. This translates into CASSLGHYTSRPNEKLFF.

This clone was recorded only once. The DNA for the CDR3 is TGTGCCAGCAGTGAAACGACAGGGCCGGTGGGGCAGCCCCAGCATTTT. Its protein product is CASSETTGPVGQPQHF. The rearrangement joins TRBV6-1 to TRBJ1-5; 7 bases are a match to TRBD1. The CDR3 covers 16 residues. V lost 2 bases and J lost 7; bases outside the gene matches: 11. Germline V lookup: CDR1 MNHNS, CDR2 SASEGT.

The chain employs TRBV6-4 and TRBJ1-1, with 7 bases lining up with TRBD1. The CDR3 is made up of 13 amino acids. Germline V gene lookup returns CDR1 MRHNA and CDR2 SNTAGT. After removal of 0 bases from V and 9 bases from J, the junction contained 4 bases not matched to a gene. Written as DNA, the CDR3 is TGTGCCAGCAGTGACTCGCTGAGGGGGCAAGCTTTCTTT. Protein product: CASSDSLRGQAFF.

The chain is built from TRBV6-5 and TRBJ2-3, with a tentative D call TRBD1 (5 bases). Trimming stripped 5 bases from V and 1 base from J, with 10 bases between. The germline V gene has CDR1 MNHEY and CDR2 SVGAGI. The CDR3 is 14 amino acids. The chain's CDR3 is CASSTPQGTDTQYF. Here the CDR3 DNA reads TGTGCCAGCAGTACCCCACAGGGCACAGATACGCAGTATTTT.

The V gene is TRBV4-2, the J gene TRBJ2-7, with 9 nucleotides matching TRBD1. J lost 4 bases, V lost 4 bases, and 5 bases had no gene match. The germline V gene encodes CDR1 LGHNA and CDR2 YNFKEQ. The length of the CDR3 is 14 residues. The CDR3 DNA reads TGTGCCAGCAGCCCGGACAGGGGCGGGTACGAGCAGTACTTC. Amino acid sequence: CASSPDRGGYEQYF.

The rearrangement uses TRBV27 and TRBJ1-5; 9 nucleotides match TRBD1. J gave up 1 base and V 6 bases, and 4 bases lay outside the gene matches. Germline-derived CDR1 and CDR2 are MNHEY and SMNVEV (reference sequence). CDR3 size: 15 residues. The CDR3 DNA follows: TGTGCCAGCAGACAGGACAGGGGCAGCAATCAGCCCCAGCATTTT. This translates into CASRQDRGSNQPQHF.

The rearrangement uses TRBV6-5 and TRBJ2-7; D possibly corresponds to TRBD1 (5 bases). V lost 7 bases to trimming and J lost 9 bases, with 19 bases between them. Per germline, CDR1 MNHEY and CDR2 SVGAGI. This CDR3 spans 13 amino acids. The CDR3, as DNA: TGTGCCAGCACCAAGGACAAGTCTAAGTGGCAGTACTTC. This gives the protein CASTKDKSKWQYF.

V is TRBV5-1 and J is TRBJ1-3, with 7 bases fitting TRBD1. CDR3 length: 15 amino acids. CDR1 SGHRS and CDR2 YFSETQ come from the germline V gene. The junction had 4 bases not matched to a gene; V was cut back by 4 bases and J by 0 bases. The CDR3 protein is CASSPDRTSGNTIYF. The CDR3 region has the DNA TGCGCCAGCAGCCCGGACAGGACCTCTGGAAACACCATATATTTT.

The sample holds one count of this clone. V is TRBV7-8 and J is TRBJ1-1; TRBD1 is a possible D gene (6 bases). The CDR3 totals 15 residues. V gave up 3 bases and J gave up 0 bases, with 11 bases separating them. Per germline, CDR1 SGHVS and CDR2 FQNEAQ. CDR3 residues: CASSFQGSVNTEAFF. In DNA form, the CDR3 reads TGTGCCAGCAGCTTCCAGGGGTCCGTGAACACTGAAGCTTTCTTT.

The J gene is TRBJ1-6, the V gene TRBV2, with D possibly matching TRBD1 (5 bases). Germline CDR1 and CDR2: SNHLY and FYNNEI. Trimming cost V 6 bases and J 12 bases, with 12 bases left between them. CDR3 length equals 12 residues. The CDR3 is CASRFNQGPLHF. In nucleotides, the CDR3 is TGTGCCAGCAGGTTTAACCAGGGACCCCTCCACTTT.

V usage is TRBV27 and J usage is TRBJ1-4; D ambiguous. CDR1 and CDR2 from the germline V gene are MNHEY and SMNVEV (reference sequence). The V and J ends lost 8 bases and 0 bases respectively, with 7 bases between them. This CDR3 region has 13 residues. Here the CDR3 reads CASCPATNEKLFF. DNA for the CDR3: TGTGCCAGCTGTCCGGCAACTAATGAAAAACTGTTTTTT.

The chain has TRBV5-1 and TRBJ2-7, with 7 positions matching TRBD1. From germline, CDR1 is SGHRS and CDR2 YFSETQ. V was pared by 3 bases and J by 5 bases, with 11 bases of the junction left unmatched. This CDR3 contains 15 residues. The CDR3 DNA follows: TGCGCCAGCAGCTCCCATACCGGGACAGTGAACGAGCAGTACTTC. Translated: CASSSHTGTVNEQYF.

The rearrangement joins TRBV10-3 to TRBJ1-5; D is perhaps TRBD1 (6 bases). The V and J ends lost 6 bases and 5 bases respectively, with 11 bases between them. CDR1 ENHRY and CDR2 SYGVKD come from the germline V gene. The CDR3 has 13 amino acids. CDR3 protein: CAISGGQDQPQHF. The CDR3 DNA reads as TGTGCCATCAGCGGGGGGCAAGATCAGCCCCAGCATTTT.

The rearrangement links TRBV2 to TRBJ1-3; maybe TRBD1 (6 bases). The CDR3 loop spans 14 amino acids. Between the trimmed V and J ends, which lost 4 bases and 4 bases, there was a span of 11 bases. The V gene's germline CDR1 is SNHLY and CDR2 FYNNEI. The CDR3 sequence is CASSGGQLGNTIYF. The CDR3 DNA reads TGTGCCAGCAGTGGGGGACAATTGGGAAACACCATATATTTT.

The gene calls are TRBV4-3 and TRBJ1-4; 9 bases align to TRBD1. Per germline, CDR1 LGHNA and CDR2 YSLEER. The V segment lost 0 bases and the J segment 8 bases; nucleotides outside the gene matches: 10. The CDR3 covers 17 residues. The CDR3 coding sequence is TGCGCCAGCAGCCAAGATCAAGGGACAGGGCTAGAAGAAAAACTGTTTTTT. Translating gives CASSQDQGTGLEEKLFF.

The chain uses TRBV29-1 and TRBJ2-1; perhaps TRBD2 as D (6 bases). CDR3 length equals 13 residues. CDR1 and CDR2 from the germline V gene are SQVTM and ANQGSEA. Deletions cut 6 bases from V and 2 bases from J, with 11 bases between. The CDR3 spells CSVVRGTYNEQFF. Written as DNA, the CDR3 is TGCAGCGTCGTCCGGGGGACCTACAATGAGCAGTTCTTC.

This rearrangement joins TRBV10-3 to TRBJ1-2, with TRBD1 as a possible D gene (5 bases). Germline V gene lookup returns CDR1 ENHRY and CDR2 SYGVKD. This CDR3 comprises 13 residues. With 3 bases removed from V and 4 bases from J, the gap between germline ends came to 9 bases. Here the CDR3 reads CAISEGQGYGYTF. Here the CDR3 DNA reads TGTGCCATCAGTGAAGGGCAGGGCTATGGCTACACCTTC.

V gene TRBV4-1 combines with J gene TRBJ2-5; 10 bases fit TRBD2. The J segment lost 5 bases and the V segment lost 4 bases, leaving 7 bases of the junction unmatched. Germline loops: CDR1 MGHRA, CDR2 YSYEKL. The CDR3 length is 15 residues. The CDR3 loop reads CASSRLAGVGETQYF. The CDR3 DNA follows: TGCGCCAGCAGCCGGCTAGCGGGGGTCGGGGAGACCCAGTACTTC.

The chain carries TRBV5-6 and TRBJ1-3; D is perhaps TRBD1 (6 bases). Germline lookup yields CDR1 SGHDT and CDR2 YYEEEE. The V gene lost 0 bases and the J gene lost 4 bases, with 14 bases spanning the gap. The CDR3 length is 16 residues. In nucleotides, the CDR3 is TGTGCCAGCAGCTTGGGGGGTACAGGGAGCGGAAACACCATATATTTT. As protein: CASSLGGTGSGNTIYF.

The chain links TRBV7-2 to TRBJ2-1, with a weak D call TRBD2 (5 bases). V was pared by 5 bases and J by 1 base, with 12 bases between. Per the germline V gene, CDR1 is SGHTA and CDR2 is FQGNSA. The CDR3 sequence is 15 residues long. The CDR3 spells CASSRARASYNEQFF. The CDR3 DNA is TGTGCCAGCAGCCGAGCGAGGGCTTCCTACAATGAGCAGTTCTTC.

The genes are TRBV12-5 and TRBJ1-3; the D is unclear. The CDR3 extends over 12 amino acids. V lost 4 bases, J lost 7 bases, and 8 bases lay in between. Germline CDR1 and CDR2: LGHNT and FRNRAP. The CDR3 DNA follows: TGTGCTAGTGGTTCCGTCCGGAACACCATATATTTT. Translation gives CASGSVRNTIYF.

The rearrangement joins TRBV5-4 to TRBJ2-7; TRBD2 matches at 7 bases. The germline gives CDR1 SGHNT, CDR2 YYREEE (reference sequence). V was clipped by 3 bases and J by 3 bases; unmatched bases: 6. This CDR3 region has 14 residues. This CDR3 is CASSYTGGIYEQYF. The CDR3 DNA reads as TGTGCCAGCAGCTATACCGGGGGGATCTACGAGCAGTACTTC.

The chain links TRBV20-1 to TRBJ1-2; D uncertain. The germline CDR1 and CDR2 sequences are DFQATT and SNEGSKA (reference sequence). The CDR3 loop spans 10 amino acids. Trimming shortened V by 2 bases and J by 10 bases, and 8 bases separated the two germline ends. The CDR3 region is CSARTVDYTF. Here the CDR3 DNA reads TGCAGTGCTAGAACGGTAGACTACACCTTC.

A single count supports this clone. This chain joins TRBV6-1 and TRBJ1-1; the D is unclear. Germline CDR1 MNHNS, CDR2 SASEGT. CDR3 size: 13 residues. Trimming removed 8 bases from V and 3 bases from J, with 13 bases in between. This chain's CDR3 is CASSVRGDTEAFF. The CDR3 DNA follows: TGTGCCAGCTCAGTTCGGGGAGACACTGAAGCTTTCTTT.

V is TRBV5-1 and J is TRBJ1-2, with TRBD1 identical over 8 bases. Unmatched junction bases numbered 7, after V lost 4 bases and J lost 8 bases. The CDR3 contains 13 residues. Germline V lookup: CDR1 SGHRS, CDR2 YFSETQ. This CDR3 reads CASSPGQGRGYTF. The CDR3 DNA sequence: TGCGCCAGCAGCCCAGGACAGGGAAGGGGCTACACCTTC.

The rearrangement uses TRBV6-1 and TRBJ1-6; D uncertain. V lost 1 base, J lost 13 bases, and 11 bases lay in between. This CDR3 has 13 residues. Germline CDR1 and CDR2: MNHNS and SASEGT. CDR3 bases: TGTGCCAGCAGTGAAGTCGTGCGGGAGCCCCTCCACTTT. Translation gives CASSEVVREPLHF.